The T cell receptor (beta chain) described here comes from a study of T-cell memory formation after mild COVID-19. Study findings and constraints: From day 15 to 85, contracting clones were balanced between CD4 and CD8, whereas later expanders leaned toward CD4+. Some responding clones appeared in pre-infection memory, suggesting cross-reactive memory joined. Among contracting clones, CD4+ were mainly CM/EM and CD8+ enriched in EMRA.

To note about this clonotype: The target antigen is unknown.

From 5'RACE with constant-segment primers came TCR alpha and TCR beta cDNA libraries that carried sample barcodes and UMIs. TCRdb ran MiXCR on the 5' RACE reads and lists one entry per CDR3 protein. The sample lists about 560,000 distinct CDR3 sequences, about a fifth occurring once. The receptor was derived from an adult woman who had mild COVID-19 (a few samples of this study predate the infection). Cell type and time point are not known. The sample was PBMCs or a T cell subset sorted from them (not recorded which).

CDR3 nucleotides: TGTGCCAGCAGCCCCGAATTGGTGGAGACCCAGTACTTC. It specifies CASSPELVETQYF. This rearrangement joins TRBV7-2 to TRBJ2-5; no clear D. CDR1 and CDR2 from the germline V gene are SGHTA and FQGNSA. The CDR3 has 13 residues. V was clipped by 5 bases and J by 5 bases, with 12 bases between them. The full variable domain, rest sourced from reference TRBV7-2 and TRBJ2-5, is GAGVSQSPSNKVTEKGKDVELRCDPISGHTALYWYRQSLGQGLEFLIYFQGNSAPDKSGLPSDRFSAERTGGSVSTLTIQRTQQEDSAVYLCASSPELVETQYFGPGTRLLVL.